This TCR beta chain was captured in a study of blood T cells in healthy people across ages. Peripheral blood from each donor was collected in a volume of about 10 milliliters. Study findings and constraints: Versus aged donors, long-lived donors had higher diversity and more naive CD4+ cells. The diversity estimates, figures obtained from one million T cells, were considered underestimates.

As to this clonotype: Its antigen is unidentified.

For the second PCR, which ran for 7 to 11 cycles, a sample-barcoded 5' primer and a J-beta primer mix were used. TCRdb recomputed calls from the 5' RACE reads with MiXCR, one row per CDR3 protein. The repertoire holds around 1,000,000 distinct CDR3 sequences, with under 40% as singletons. There are 16 residues in the CDR3. The V gene lost 0 bases and the J gene lost 2 bases, with 12 bases spanning the gap. Germline V gene lookup returns CDR1 LGHNA and CDR2 YNFKEQ. V is TRBV4-2 and J is TRBJ2-3; perhaps TRBD2 as D (5 bases). Sequencing was done on a sample of blood. This receptor was obtained from a man between 18 and 35 years old in good health. CDR3 amino acids: CASSQDVRAPTDTQYF. The CDR3 coding sequence is TGTGCCAGCAGCCAAGATGTGCGGGCTCCCACAGATACGCAGTATTTT.